The 24 T cell receptor beta chains in this list originate from one sample, sequenced in a study of T cells in women clearing cervical HPV infection. Data came from immunoSEQ multiplex PCR; TCRdb stores just in-frame clones and leaves some out. This repertoire includes 25,000 to 35,000 clones. What was sequenced was blood buffy coat. The receptors were gathered from a woman between 18 and 75 years old with a cervical HPV16 infection that either progressed to CIN3+ or cleared (not recorded which).

A remark on this clone: The DNA ends 3 residues before the CDR3 does, and the rest of the CDR3 is filled in from the germline J gene. The chain has TRBV29-1 and TRBJ1-2, with a possible D match to TRBD1 (6 bases). Looked up from germline, CDR1 is SQVTM and CDR2 is ANQGSEA. The CDR3 has 13 amino acids. Incomplete CDR3 DNA: TGCAGCGTTGCTGGGGGCGGTTTATACGAC. This encodes CSVAGGGLYD. The whole CDR3 region reads CSVAGGGLYDYTF.

Details on this clone: The CDR3 is cut off 3 residues early in the read; its end comes from the germline J gene. V is TRBV20-1 and J is TRBJ2-5; D gene ambiguous. Looked up from germline, CDR1 is DFQATT and CDR2 is SNEGSKA (reference sequence). Trimming cost V 3 bases and J 2 bases, with 10 bases left between them. The CDR3 extends over 13 amino acids. CDR3 sequence: CSASGGWQETQYF. Partial CDR3 DNA: TGCAGTGCTAGCGGCGGTTGGCAAGAGACC.

A word on this clone: The read finishes 3 residues shy of the CDR3 end, and the germline J gene is used to complete it. The chain uses TRBV20-1 and TRBJ2-7; D is undetermined. This CDR3 is 12 amino acids long. Germline CDR1 DFQATT, CDR2 SNEGSKA (reference sequence). Trimming removed 3 bases at V and 1 base at J, with 7 bases between. The CDR3 here is CSASQNSYEQYF. Incomplete CDR3 DNA: TGCAGTGCTAGTCAGAATTCCTACGAG.

As to this clone: The read is 3 residues too short to cover the CDR3 end, so that end is filled in from the germline J gene. The chain recombines TRBV7-2 with TRBJ2-5; D is unclear. CDR3 length: 12 amino acids. The germline V gene encodes CDR1 SGHTA and CDR2 FQGNSA. Trimming shortened V by 5 bases and J by 6 bases, and 10 bases separated the two germline ends. The CDR3 is CASSPHFKTQYF. Incomplete CDR3 DNA: TGTGCCAGCAGCCCCCACTTTAAGACC. Supplemented by reference TRBV7-2 and TRBJ2-5, the full variable domain reads GAGVSQSPSNKVTEKGKDVELRCDPISGHTALYWYRQSLGQGLEFLIYFQGNSAPDKSGLPSDRFSAERTGGSVSTLTIQRTQQEDSAVYLCASSPHFKTQYFGPGTRLLVL.

On this clone itself: A read error may account for a junction end that differs from germline. The read ends 3 residues early relative to the CDR3; the germline J gene fills the gap. The chain recombines TRBV4-2 with TRBJ1-1; no firm D call. The CDR3 has 15 amino acids. CDR1 LGHNA and CDR2 YNFKEQ come from the germline V gene. Incomplete CDR3 DNA: TGCGCCAGCAGCCAAGTTCTTACAGCTAACACTGAA. Amino acid sequence: CASSQVLTANTE. The CDR3, in full, reads CASSQVLTANTEAFF.

About this clone itself: The CDR3 end falls 3 residues outside the read, so it is completed with the germline J gene. The chain links TRBV10-3 to TRBJ2-5, with TRBD2 identical over 14 bases. CDR1 is ENHRY and CDR2 is SYGVKD in the germline V gene. V lost 4 bases, J lost 1 base, and 2 bases stayed unmatched. The CDR3 is made up of 16 amino acids. CDR3 sequence: CAISGLAGGIQETQYF. Incomplete CDR3 DNA: TGTGCCATCAGTGGACTAGCGGGGGGGATCCAAGAGACC.

To note about this clone: The germline gene is not matched at one end of the junction; a read error may be the cause. Sequencing ends 3 residues short of the CDR3 end; the germline J gene provides the rest. V is TRBV7-7 and J is TRBJ2-3; TRBD1 matches 11 bases. Germline V gives CDR1 SSHAT, CDR2 FNYEAQ (reference sequence). The CDR3 spans 18 residues. CDR3 region: CASSLGSPRTGGSDTQYF. The CDR3 DNA, read in part, is TGTGCTAGCAGCTTAGGGTCCCCTAGGACAGGGGGCTCAGATACG. The full variable domain, its missing parts supplied by reference TRBV7-7 and TRBJ2-3, is GAGVSQSPRYKVTKRGQDVTLRCDPISSHATLYWYQQALGQGPEFLTYFNYEAQPDKSGLPSDRFSAERPEGSISTLTIQRTEQRDSAMYRCASSLGSPRTGGSDTQYFGPGTRLTVL.

As regards this clone: The CDR3 end is not reached by the read, which stops 3 residues before it; the germline J gene fills it in. V usage is TRBV5-8 and J usage is TRBJ2-7; a weak D match, TRBD1 (6 bases). V shed 0 bases and J shed 6 bases, with 16 bases lying between them. This CDR3 has 15 amino acids. The germline V gene encodes CDR1 SGHTS and CDR2 YDEGEE. CDR3 protein: CASSLASGRGREQYF. The sequenced part of the CDR3 DNA is TGTGCCAGCAGCTTGGCCTCGGGCAGGGGACGCGAG. Supplemented by reference TRBV5-8 and TRBJ2-7, the full variable domain reads EAGVTQSPTHLIKTRGQQATLRCSPISGHTSVYWYQQALGLGLQFLLWYDEGEERNRGNFPPRFSGRQFPNYSSELNVNALELEDSALYLCASSLASGRGREQYFGPGTRLTVT.

A note on this clone: The read finishes 3 residues shy of the CDR3 end, and the germline J gene is used to complete it. The rearrangement links TRBV5-1 to TRBJ2-7, with a weak D call TRBD2 (5 bases). The germline V and J ends were trimmed by 2 bases and 0 bases, with 21 bases remaining between them. There are 18 residues in the CDR3. CDR1 SGHRS and CDR2 YFSETQ come from the germline V gene. The CDR3 sequence: CASSLLTTDSLGSYEQYF. Partial CDR3 DNA: TGCGCCAGCAGCTTACTGACTACGGACTCCTTGGGCTCCTACGAG.

As to this clone: The read finishes 3 residues shy of the CDR3 end, and the germline J gene is used to complete it. The gene calls are TRBV12-5 and TRBJ2-1; TRBD2 matches 13 bases. CDR1 LGHNT and CDR2 FRNRAP come from the germline V gene. V was clipped by 0 bases and J by 9 bases; unmatched bases: 5. CDR3 size: 16 residues. The chain's CDR3 is CASGLVTSGRAFEQFF. The part of the CDR3 DNA that was read is TGTGCTAGTGGTTTGGTAACTAGCGGGAGGGCCTTTGAG.

Comment on this clone: The read ends 3 residues early relative to the CDR3; the germline J gene fills the gap. Other DNA sequences within the sample encode an identical CDR3. V is TRBV30 and J is TRBJ1-3; no reliable D call. CDR1 is GTSNPN and CDR2 is SVGIG in the germline V gene (reference sequence). This CDR3 comprises 13 residues. V dropped 1 base and J dropped 0 bases, with 4 bases sitting between them. The sequenced part of the CDR3 DNA is TGTGCCTGGAGTGAGGGCTCTGGAAACACC. This encodes CAWSEGSGNT. In full, the CDR3 reads CAWSEGSGNTIYF.

A word on this clone: The read ends 3 residues before the CDR3 terminus; that terminus is restored from the germline J gene. The chain employs TRBV20-1 and TRBJ1-4; 7 positions match TRBD1. CDR1 DFQATT and CDR2 SNEGSKA come from the germline V gene (reference sequence). The CDR3 consists of 12 residues. CDR3 DNA, as far as it was read: TGCAGTGGGGGACAGAATAATTCACCA. This translates into CSGGQNNSP. The whole CDR3 sequence reads CSGGQNNSPLFF.

With regard to this clone: The read ends 3 residues early relative to the CDR3; the germline J gene fills the gap. The gene calls are TRBV18 and TRBJ1-1, with D perhaps matching TRBD1 (6 bases). Per the germline V gene, CDR1 is KGHSH and CDR2 is LQKENI. CDR3 length: 13 amino acids. This chain's CDR3 is CASSPDRTNKAFF. Partial CDR3 DNA: TGTGCCAGCTCACCCGACAGGACGAATAAA.

For this clone: From the germline J gene comes the end of the CDR3, since the read stops 3 residues before it. The chain couples TRBV5-1 to TRBJ2-7, with 11 bases lining up with TRBD2. Germline lookup yields CDR1 SGHRS and CDR2 YFSETQ. J lost 4 bases, V lost 0 bases, and 9 bases had no gene match. CDR3 length equals 17 residues. Here the CDR3 reads CASSLGGTSGSRYEQYF. The covered CDR3 bases are TGCGCCAGCAGCTTGGGGGGAACTAGCGGGAGTCGGTACGAG.

On this clone itself: The read finishes 3 residues shy of the CDR3 end, and the germline J gene is used to complete it. This sequence joins TRBV18 and TRBJ1-2; D call uncertain. Germline V CDR1 and CDR2: KGHSH, LQKENI. This CDR3 is built from 17 residues. CDR3 DNA (partial): TGTGCCAGCTCACCACCGACTACCCGTAGCTCCTACAATGAC. This encodes CASSPPTTRSSYND. The full CDR3 reads CASSPPTTRSSYNDYTF.

Remarks on this clone: The CDR3 extends 3 residues past the end of the read, so its final part is completed from the germline J gene. The chain employs TRBV11-2 and TRBJ2-5; maybe TRBD2 (5 bases). Germline CDR1 SGHAT, CDR2 FQNNGV. Trimming shortened V by 5 bases and J by 3 bases, and 10 bases separated the two germline ends. This CDR3 region has 13 residues. The DNA read from the CDR3 is TGTGCCAGCAGCCGAACTAGGGAAGAGACC. Translated, it gives CASSRTREET. The entire CDR3 reads CASSRTREETQYF. The full variable domain, rest sourced from reference TRBV11-2 and TRBJ2-5, is EAGVAQSPRYKIIEKRQSVAFWCNPISGHATLYWYQQILGQGPKLLIQFQNNGVVDDSQLPKDRFSAERLKGVDSTLKIQPAKLEDSAVYLCASSRTREETQYFGPGTRLLVL.

For this clone: The read stops 3 residues short of the end of the CDR3; the missing end is completed from the germline J gene. The chain carries TRBV7-9 and TRBJ1-1; D may be TRBD1 (5 bases). Trimming left V 0 bases short and J 3 bases short, with 11 bases between. CDR3 length equals 15 residues. Per germline, CDR1 SEHNR and CDR2 FQNEAQ (reference sequence). CDR3 bases read: TGTGCCAGCAGCTTAGCAGTAGGGGCACACACTGAA. Amino acid sequence: CASSLAVGAHTE. The entire CDR3 sequence reads CASSLAVGAHTEAFF.

Regarding this clone: The read comes to an end 3 residues before the CDR3 does, leaving the germline J gene to fill in the end. This chain joins TRBV6-2 or TRBV6-3 and TRBJ2-7; 13 positions match TRBD2. The CDR3 has 15 amino acids. With V trimmed by 3 bases and J by 5 bases, 4 bases remained unmatched. CDR1 is MNHEY, CDR2 SVGEGT, per germline. The DNA read from the CDR3 is TGTGCCAGCAGTTATTCTGGACTAGCGGGGGACGAG. Its protein is CASSYSGLAGDE. In full, the CDR3 is CASSYSGLAGDEQYF.

Points on this clone: The CDR3 is cut off 3 residues early in the read; its end comes from the germline J gene. The V call is TRBV18, the J call TRBJ1-1; no clear D gene. CDR3 length: 15 amino acids. Trimming took off 0 bases at V and 0 bases at J, with 8 bases between the two ends. The germline CDR1 and CDR2 sequences are KGHSH and LQKENI. This CDR3 is CASSPPRVLNTEAFF. The CDR3 bases that were read are TGTGCCAGCTCACCACCACGGGTCCTGAACACTGAA.

Turning to this clone: One junction end disagrees with the germline gene, perhaps due to a read error. The DNA ends 3 residues before the CDR3 does, and the rest of the CDR3 is filled in from the germline J gene. This chain uses TRBV4-2 with TRBJ2-7; a weak D match, TRBD1 (6 bases). Germline values: CDR1 LGHNA, CDR2 YNFKEQ. The CDR3 covers 14 residues. CDR3 bases read: TGCGCCAGCAGCCCCGGACAGCGTCGCTACGAG. This codes for CASSPGQRRYE. The whole CDR3 reads CASSPGQRRYEQYF.

Notes on this clone: The read terminates 3 residues ahead of where the CDR3 ends, so the germline J gene completes it. The V gene is TRBV20-1, the J gene TRBJ2-5; 8 bases match TRBD1. The CDR3 sequence is 15 residues long. V was clipped by 4 bases and J by 5 bases; unmatched bases: 12. Germline values: CDR1 DFQATT, CDR2 SNEGSKA (reference sequence). The sequenced CDR3 bases are TGCAGTGCTACGTTAAGACAGGGGCTTGGGGAGACC. It codes for CSATLRQGLGET. The CDR3, in full, reads CSATLRQGLGETQYF.

Comments on this clone: The read ends 3 residues before the CDR3 terminus; that terminus is restored from the germline J gene. This rearrangement joins TRBV7-2 to TRBJ1-2, with D unresolved. The ends were cut back, 5 bases at V and 0 bases at J, with 13 bases in the middle. The length of the CDR3 is 15 residues. CDR1 is SGHTA and CDR2 is FQGNSA in the germline V gene. Here the CDR3 reads CASSQNTVSNYGYTF. The part of the CDR3 DNA that was read is TGTGCCAGCAGCCAAAACACCGTTTCTAACTATGGC.

For this clone: The read falls 3 residues short of the CDR3 end, and the missing part is taken from the germline J gene. This same CDR3 is encoded by further DNA sequences in the sample. The chain employs TRBV7-6 and TRBJ1-3, with a weak D call TRBD1 (5 bases). Germline CDR1 reads SGHVS; CDR2 reads FNYEAQ. Trimming stripped 4 bases from V and 4 bases from J, with 8 bases between. The CDR3 extends over 13 amino acids. CDR3 bases read: TGTGCCAGCAGCTCGGACACAGGAAACACC. Amino acid sequence: CASSSDTGNT. The CDR3, in full, reads CASSSDTGNTIYF.

CDR3 amino acids: CASSEAPRGTSNQPQHF. CDR3 DNA (partial): TGTGCCAGCAGTGAAGCGCCGAGGGGGACGAGCAATCAGCCC. The V and J genes are TRBV2 and TRBJ1-5, with a weak D call TRBD1 (6 bases). The read falls 3 residues short of the CDR3 end, and the missing part is taken from the germline J gene. The CDR3 sequence is 17 residues long. Germline CDR1 and CDR2: SNHLY and FYNNEI. V lost 0 bases and J lost 1, with 13 bases in between.